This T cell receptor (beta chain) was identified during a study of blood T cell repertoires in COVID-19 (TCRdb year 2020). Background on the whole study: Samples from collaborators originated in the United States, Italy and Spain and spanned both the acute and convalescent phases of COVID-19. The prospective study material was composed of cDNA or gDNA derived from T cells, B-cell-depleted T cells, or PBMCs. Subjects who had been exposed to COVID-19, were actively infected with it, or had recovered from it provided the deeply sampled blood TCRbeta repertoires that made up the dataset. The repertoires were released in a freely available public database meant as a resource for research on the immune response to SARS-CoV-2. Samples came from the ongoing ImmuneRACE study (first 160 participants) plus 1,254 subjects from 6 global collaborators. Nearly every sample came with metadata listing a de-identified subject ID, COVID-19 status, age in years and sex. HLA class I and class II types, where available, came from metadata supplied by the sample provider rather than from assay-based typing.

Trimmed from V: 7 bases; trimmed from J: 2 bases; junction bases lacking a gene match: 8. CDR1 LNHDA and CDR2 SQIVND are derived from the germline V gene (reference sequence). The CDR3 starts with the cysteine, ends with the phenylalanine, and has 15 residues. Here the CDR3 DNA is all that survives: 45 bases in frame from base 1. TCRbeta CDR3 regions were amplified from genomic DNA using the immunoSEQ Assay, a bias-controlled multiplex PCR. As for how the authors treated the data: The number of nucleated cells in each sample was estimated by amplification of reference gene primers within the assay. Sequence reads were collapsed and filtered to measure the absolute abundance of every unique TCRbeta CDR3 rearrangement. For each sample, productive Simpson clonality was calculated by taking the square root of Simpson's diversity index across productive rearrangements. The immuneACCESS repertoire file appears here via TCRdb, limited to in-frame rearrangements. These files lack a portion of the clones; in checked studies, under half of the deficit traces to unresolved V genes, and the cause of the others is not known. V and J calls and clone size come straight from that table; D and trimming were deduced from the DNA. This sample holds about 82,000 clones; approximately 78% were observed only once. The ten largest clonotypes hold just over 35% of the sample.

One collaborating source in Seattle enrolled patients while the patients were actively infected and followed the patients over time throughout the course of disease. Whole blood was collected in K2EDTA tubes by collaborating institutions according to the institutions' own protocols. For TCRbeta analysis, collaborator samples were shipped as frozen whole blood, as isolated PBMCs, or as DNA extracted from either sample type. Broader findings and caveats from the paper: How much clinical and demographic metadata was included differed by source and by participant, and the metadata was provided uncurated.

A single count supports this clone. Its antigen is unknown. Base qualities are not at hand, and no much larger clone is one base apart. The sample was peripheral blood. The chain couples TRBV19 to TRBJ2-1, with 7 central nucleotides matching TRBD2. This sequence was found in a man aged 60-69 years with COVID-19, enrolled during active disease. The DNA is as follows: TGTGCCAGTACTCTCGGGCGGGGGACCTACAATGAGCAGTTCTTC. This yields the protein CASTLGRGTYNEQFF.